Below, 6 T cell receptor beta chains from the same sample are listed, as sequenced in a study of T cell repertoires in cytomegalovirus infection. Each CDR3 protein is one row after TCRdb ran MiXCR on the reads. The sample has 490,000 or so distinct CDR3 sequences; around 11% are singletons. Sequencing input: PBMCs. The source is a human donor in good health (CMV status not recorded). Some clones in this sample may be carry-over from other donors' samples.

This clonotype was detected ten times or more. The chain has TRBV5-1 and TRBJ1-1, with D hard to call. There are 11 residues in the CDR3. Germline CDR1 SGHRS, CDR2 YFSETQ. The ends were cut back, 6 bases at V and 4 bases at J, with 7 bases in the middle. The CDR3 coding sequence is TGCGCCAGCAACGGAGGCACTGAAGCTTTCTTT. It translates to CASNGGTEAFF.

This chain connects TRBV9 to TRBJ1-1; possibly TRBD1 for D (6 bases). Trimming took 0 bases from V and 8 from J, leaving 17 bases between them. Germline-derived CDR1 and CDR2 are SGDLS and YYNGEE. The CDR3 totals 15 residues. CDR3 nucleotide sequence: TGTGCCAGCAGCGTAGAGCCCGGGACACACTTCGAAGCTTTCTTT. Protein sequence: CASSVEPGTHFEAFF. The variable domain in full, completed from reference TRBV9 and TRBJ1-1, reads DSGVTQTPKHLITATGQRVTLRCSPRSGDLSVYWYQQSLDQGLQFLIQYYNGEERAKGNILERFSAQQFPDLHSELNLSSLELGDSALYFCASSVEPGTHFEAFFGQGTRLTVV.

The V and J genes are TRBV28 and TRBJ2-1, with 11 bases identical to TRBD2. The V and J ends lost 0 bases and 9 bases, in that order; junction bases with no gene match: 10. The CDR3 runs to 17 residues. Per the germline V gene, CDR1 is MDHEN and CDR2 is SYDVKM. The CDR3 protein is CASSLWTGLAGITEQFF. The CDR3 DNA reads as TGTGCCAGCAGTTTATGGACAGGACTAGCGGGTATTACTGAGCAGTTCTTC.

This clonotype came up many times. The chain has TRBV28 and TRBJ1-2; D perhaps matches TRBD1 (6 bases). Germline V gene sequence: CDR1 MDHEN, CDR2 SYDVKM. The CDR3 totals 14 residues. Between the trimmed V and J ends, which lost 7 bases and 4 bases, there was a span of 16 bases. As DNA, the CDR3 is TGTGCCAGCACCGATTCGGGGGGCCCCTATGGCTACACCTTC. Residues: CASTDSGGPYGYTF.

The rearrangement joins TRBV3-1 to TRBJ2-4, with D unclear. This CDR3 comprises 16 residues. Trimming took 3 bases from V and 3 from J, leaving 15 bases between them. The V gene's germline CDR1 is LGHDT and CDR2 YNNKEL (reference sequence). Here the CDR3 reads CASSQASLRGKNIQYF. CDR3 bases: TGTGCCAGCAGCCAGGCCTCGCTTAGAGGCAAAAACATTCAGTACTTC.

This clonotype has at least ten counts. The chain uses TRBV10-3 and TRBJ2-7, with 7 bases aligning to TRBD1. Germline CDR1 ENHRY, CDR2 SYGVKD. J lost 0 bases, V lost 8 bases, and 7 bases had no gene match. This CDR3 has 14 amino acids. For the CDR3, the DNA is TGTGCCATCCGCGTGGGGACAGACTCCTACGAGCAGTACTTC. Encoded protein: CAIRVGTDSYEQYF.